These 28 T cell receptor beta chains originate from one sample sequenced in a study of blood T cell repertoires in COVID-19. Clones were sequenced by immunoSEQ multiplex PCR, and TCRdb holds only the in-frame ones, with some missing. The table records roughly 430,000 clones, nearly 90% of them present only once. Sequenced sample: PBMCs or T cells enriched from blood (not recorded which). Source of these receptors: a middle-aged woman with acute COVID-19.

This chain connects TRBV7-9 to TRBJ2-3; 15 nucleotides match TRBD2. Germline loops: CDR1 SEHNR, CDR2 FQNEAQ (reference sequence). V dropped 6 bases and J dropped 0; count of bases not matched to a gene: 10. This CDR3 spans 19 amino acids. The chain's CDR3 is CASRPGLAGGNPSTDTQYF. The CDR3 DNA is TGTGCCAGCAGACCGGGACTAGCGGGGGGCAATCCTAGCACAGATACGCAGTATTTT.

The V gene is TRBV28, the J gene TRBJ1-1; D may be TRBD1 (5 bases). Trimming left V 6 bases short and J 2 bases short, with 13 bases between. Germline assignment: CDR1 MDHEN and CDR2 SYDVKM. This CDR3 is 14 amino acids long. CDR3 amino acids: CASRRQTVNTEAFF. In DNA form, the CDR3 reads TGTGCCAGCAGGCGACAGACAGTTAACACTGAAGCTTTCTTT.

This chain joins TRBV7-6 and TRBJ1-2; D remains ambiguous. V shed 2 bases and J shed 4 bases, with 11 bases lying between them. The CDR3 contains 14 residues. Germline V gene data show CDR1 as SGHVS and CDR2 as FNYEAQ. CDR3 DNA sequence: TGTGCCAGCAGCTTATCTACTTTTGGCTATGGCTACACCTTC. It yields the protein CASSLSTFGYGYTF. Using reference TRBV7-6 and TRBJ1-2 for the parts outside the CDR3, the full variable domain is GAGVSQSPRYKVTKRGQDVALRCDPISGHVSLYWYRQALGQGPEFLTYFNYEAQQDKSGLPNDRFSAERPEGSISTLTIQRTEQRDSAMYRCASSLSTFGYGYTFGSGTRLTVV.

V is TRBV7-8 and J is TRBJ1-2; maybe TRBD1 (5 bases). V was trimmed by 5 bases and J by 1 base, leaving 17 bases between them. The CDR3 length is 16 residues. Germline CDR1 reads SGHVS; CDR2 reads FQNEAQ. CDR3 protein: CASSAVGGSINYGYTF. The CDR3 nucleotides are TGTGCCAGCAGCGCGGTCGGGGGAAGCATTAACTATGGCTACACCTTC.

The rearrangement joins TRBV29-1 to TRBJ2-5, with 13 nucleotides matching TRBD2. The ends lost 8 bases at V and 5 bases at J; junction bases unmatched: 5. The CDR3 loop spans 13 amino acids. Germline CDR1 SQVTM, CDR2 ANQGSEA. CDR3 sequence: CSTTGLAGETQYF. The DNA for the CDR3 is TGCAGCACAACGGGACTAGCGGGGGAGACCCAGTACTTC.

In its sample, this clone was seen once. The chain employs TRBV9 and TRBJ2-1, with D possibly matching TRBD2 (7 bases). In germline, CDR1 is SGDLS, CDR2 YYNGEE. The CDR3 totals 16 residues. The V gene lost 2 bases and the J gene lost 9 bases, with 21 bases spanning the gap. CDR3 sequence (DNA): TGTGCCAGCAGCGTGGTGTCCGTGGGGGGGGCAGGTGAGCAGTTCTTC. It translates to CASSVVSVGGAGEQFF.

V is TRBV7-9 and J is TRBJ2-7; 12 positions match TRBD2. The CDR3 contains 15 residues. V was clipped by 6 bases and J by 5 bases; unmatched bases: 8. The germline gives CDR1 SEHNR, CDR2 FQNEAQ (reference sequence). DNA of the CDR3: TGTGCCAGCAGTCCCAGGACTAGCGGGGCCGACGAGCAGTACTTC. It codes for CASSPRTSGADEQYF.

V gene TRBV11-3 combines with J gene TRBJ2-1, with a weak D call TRBD2 (6 bases). Germline loops: CDR1 SGHNT, CDR2 YENEEA. Trimming took 5 bases from V and 8 from J, leaving 7 bases between them. The CDR3 has 11 residues. CDR3 amino acids: CASSGGDEQFF. The CDR3 DNA sequence: TGTGCCAGCAGCGGCGGGGATGAGCAGTTCTTC.

The chain is built from TRBV15 and TRBJ1-1; maybe TRBD1 (6 bases). The CDR3 sequence is 16 residues long. The ends were cut back, 3 bases at V and 5 bases at J, with 19 bases in the middle. Germline V gene data show CDR1 as LNHNV and CDR2 as YYDKDF (reference sequence). The CDR3 DNA reads TGTGCCACCAGCAGGCCCAACACTACAGGGCGGACTGAAGCTTTCTTT. The encoded protein is CATSRPNTTGRTEAFF.

This clone was recorded a few times. V and J are TRBV5-4 and TRBJ1-1, with 8 bases lining up with TRBD1. CDR3 length: 14 amino acids. The V and J ends lost 6 bases and 3 bases, in that order; junction bases with no gene match: 7. Germline CDR1 SGHNT, CDR2 YYREEE (reference sequence). CDR3 in DNA: TGTGCCAGCACCCGGACAGGGAGGGACACTGAAGCTTTCTTT. It specifies CASTRTGRDTEAFF.

The chain links TRBV4-1 to TRBJ2-5; 12 bases fit TRBD2. With V trimmed by 1 base and J by 2 bases, 8 bases remained unmatched. Germline-derived CDR1 and CDR2 are MGHRA and YSYEKL. The CDR3 contains 18 residues. CDR3 coding DNA: TGCGCCAGCAGCCAAGGACTAGCGGGGGCCACGGGGCAAGAGACCCAGTACTTC. Protein product: CASSQGLAGATGQETQYF.

This clone came up once. The chain is built from TRBV6-5 and TRBJ1-5, with a weak D call TRBD1 (6 bases). There are 13 residues in the CDR3. CDR1 MNHEY and CDR2 SVGAGI come from the germline V gene. V was clipped by 8 bases and J by 4 bases, with 12 bases between them. CDR3 protein: CASQDSPNQPQHF. CDR3 in DNA: TGTGCCAGCCAGGACAGCCCAAATCAGCCCCAGCATTTT.

The chain uses TRBV2 and TRBJ1-2, with D maybe TRBD1 (6 bases). Germline CDR1 is SNHLY and CDR2 is FYNNEI. Trimming pared 10 bases from V and 4 bases from J, leaving 16 bases between. CDR3 length equals 13 residues. CDR3 nucleotides: TGTGCCATCCCTCCCAGGGGCCCCTATGGCTACACCTTC. It codes for CAIPPRGPYGYTF. The full variable domain, in which reference TRBV2 and TRBJ1-2 provide the parts outside the CDR3, is EPEVTQTPSHQVTQMGQEVILRCVPISNHLYFYWYRQILGQKVEFLVSFYNNEISEKSEIFDDQFSVERPDGSNFTLKIRSTKLEDSAMYFCAIPPRGPYGYTFGSGTRLTVV.

The chain uses TRBV11-2 and TRBJ1-1, with D possibly TRBD1 on 5 matching bases. Per germline, CDR1 SGHAT and CDR2 FQNNGV. The CDR3 sequence is 14 residues long. Trimming removed 2 bases from V and 2 bases from J, with 9 bases in between. CDR3 nucleotide sequence: TGTGCCAGCAGCTTACGAACAGGAAACACTGAAGCTTTCTTT. Translation: CASSLRTGNTEAFF.

About this clone: Other DNA sequences in the same sample also yield this CDR3. The V gene is TRBV5-6, the J gene TRBJ1-2, with D uncertain. CDR1 and CDR2 (germline): SGHDT, YYEEEE. CDR3 length: 12 amino acids. V was trimmed by 0 bases and J by 8 bases, leaving 8 bases between them. This CDR3 is CASSLAGEGYTF. CDR3 DNA sequence: TGTGCCAGCAGCTTGGCCGGGGAAGGCTACACCTTC.

The V and J genes are TRBV29-1 and TRBJ1-1; the D gene is possibly TRBD1 (6 bases). The V end lost 8 bases, the J end lost 3 bases, and 16 bases lay between the germline ends. Looked up from germline, CDR1 is SQVTM and CDR2 is ANQGSEA. The CDR3 runs to 13 residues. The DNA of the CDR3 is TGCAGCTTTACAGGGCTTGGGTACACTGAAGCTTTCTTT. This encodes CSFTGLGYTEAFF.

The J gene is TRBJ2-7, the V gene TRBV5-1; D may be TRBD1 (6 bases). The CDR3 totals 13 residues. CDR1 and CDR2 (germline): SGHRS, YFSETQ. V lost 4 bases and J lost 4, with 12 bases in between. The CDR3 DNA follows: TGCGCCAGCAGCGATCCAGGGGTTTACGAGCAGTACTTC. Its protein is CASSDPGVYEQYF.

V is TRBV5-1 and J is TRBJ2-2; 14 bases fit TRBD2. From germline, CDR1 is SGHRS and CDR2 YFSETQ. The trim removed 3 bases at V and 5 bases at J, leaving 6 bases unmatched. CDR3 length equals 17 residues. For the CDR3, the DNA is TGCGCCAGCAGCTCCCCGGGACTAGCGGGGGCAACCGGGGAGCTGTTTTTT. It specifies CASSSPGLAGATGELFF. Together with reference TRBV5-1 and TRBJ2-2, the CDR3 gives the full variable domain: KAGVTQTPRYLIKTRGQQVTLSCSPISGHRSVSWYQQTPGQGLQFLFEYFSETQRNKGNFPGRFSGRQFSNSRSEMNVSTLELGDSALYLCASSSPGLAGATGELFFGEGSRLTVL.

V and J are TRBV2 and TRBJ2-5; a possible D gene is TRBD2 (5 bases). Between the trimmed V and J ends, which lost 7 bases and 2 bases, there was a span of 20 bases. CDR1 is SNHLY and CDR2 is FYNNEI in the germline V gene. This CDR3 spans 16 amino acids. The CDR3 loop is CASTNLEGLRQETQYF. The CDR3 DNA reads TGTGCCAGCACCAACCTTGAGGGTTTACGACAAGAGACCCAGTACTTC. Full variable domain (outside the CDR3, taken from reference TRBV2 and TRBJ2-5): EPEVTQTPSHQVTQMGQEVILRCVPISNHLYFYWYRQILGQKVEFLVSFYNNEISEKSEIFDDQFSVERPDGSNFTLKIRSTKLEDSAMYFCASTNLEGLRQETQYFGPGTRLLVL.

V usage is TRBV7-8 and J usage is TRBJ2-3; TRBD2 is a possible D gene (7 bases). Germline CDR1 SGHVS, CDR2 FQNEAQ. Trimming removed 8 bases at V and 2 bases at J, with 14 bases between. The CDR3 has 14 residues. The CDR3 sequence: CASGGAGDTDTQYF. CDR3 nucleotide sequence: TGTGCCAGCGGGGGGGCTGGGGACACAGATACGCAGTATTTT.

The chain carries TRBV10-2 and TRBJ1-1, with a tentative D call TRBD1 (5 bases). This CDR3 has 13 residues. Trimming removed 7 bases from V and 2 bases from J, with 11 bases in between. Germline lookup yields CDR1 WSHSY and CDR2 SAAADI. In DNA form, the CDR3 reads TGCGCCAGCAACCCAGGGCTCAACACTGAAGCTTTCTTT. Its translation is CASNPGLNTEAFF.

J is TRBJ1-6 and V is TRBV18, with D uncertain. The CDR3 runs 16 residues. Trimming removed 6 bases at V and 6 bases at J, with 18 bases between. Per the germline V gene, CDR1 is KGHSH and CDR2 is LQKENI. As DNA, the CDR3 is TGTGCCAGCTCTCTACGGGAGACCGCGGCTAATTCACCCCTCCACTTT. Residues: CASSLRETAANSPLHF.

CDR3 protein: CASSTGTGGGNEQFF. Written as DNA, the CDR3 is TGTGCCAGTAGTACCGGGACAGGGGGAGGTAATGAGCAGTTCTTC. V gene TRBV19 combines with J gene TRBJ2-1; 11 nucleotides match TRBD1. CDR1 is LNHDA, CDR2 SQIVND, per germline (reference sequence). Trimming cost V 4 bases and J 7 bases; bases outside gene matches: 6. The CDR3 consists of 15 residues. The entire variable domain, with the rest obtained from reference TRBV19 and TRBJ2-1, is as follows: DGGITQSPKYLFRKEGQNVTLSCEQNLNHDAMYWYRQDPGQGLRLIYYSQIVNDFQKGDIAEGYSVSREKKESFPLTVTSAQKNPTAFYLCASSTGTGGGNEQFFGPGTRLTVL.

CDR3: CASRGQNRGHYEQYF. The CDR3, as DNA: TGTGCCAGCAGAGGGCAAAACAGGGGGCACTACGAGCAGTACTTC. The chain has TRBV25-1 and TRBJ2-7; TRBD1 agrees at 9 bases. V gave up 6 bases and J gave up 3 bases; unmatched junction bases: 9. In germline, CDR1 is MGHDK, CDR2 SYGVNS. CDR3 length: 15 residues.

This clone has only a few counts. Other DNA sequences within the sample encode an identical CDR3. The V call is TRBV15, the J call TRBJ1-3; tentative D call: TRBD1 (5 bases). CDR1 LNHNV and CDR2 YYDKDF come from the germline V gene (reference sequence). This CDR3 has 16 residues. V lost 0 bases and J lost 0, with 9 bases in between. As DNA, the CDR3 is TGTGCCACCAGCAGAGATCGGGGGAGCTCTGGAAACACCATATATTTT. Translating it yields CATSRDRGSSGNTIYF.

This clone was observed a few times. This chain joins TRBV7-9 and TRBJ2-5; possible D gene TRBD2, 5 bases. The CDR3 runs to 14 residues. Germline CDR1 and CDR2: SEHNR and FQNEAQ (reference sequence). Trimming pared 5 bases from V and 2 bases from J, leaving 12 bases between. The CDR3 region has the DNA TGTGCCAGCAGCCCATCAGCGGTACAAGAGACCCAGTACTTC. This sequence encodes CASSPSAVQETQYF.

V usage is TRBV2 and J usage is TRBJ2-5, with D possibly matching TRBD1 (6 bases). CDR1 is SNHLY, CDR2 FYNNEI, per germline. The V end was cut by 4 bases, the J end by 2 bases, with 14 bases between. CDR3 size: 15 residues. Here the CDR3 DNA reads TGTGCCAGCAGTGGGGGGTCTCAGGGGCAAGAGACCCAGTACTTC. Protein: CASSGGSQGQETQYF.

The genes are TRBV30 and TRBJ1-1; the match to TRBD1 covers 9 bases. V lost 6 bases to trimming and J lost 5 bases; unmatched junction nucleotides: 10. Germline CDR1 GTSNPN, CDR2 SVGIG (reference sequence). The length of the CDR3 is 14 residues. This CDR3 reads CACDPTGGTTEAFF. The CDR3 DNA reads as TGTGCCTGCGATCCGACAGGGGGTACAACTGAAGCTTTCTTT.